Each of the 24 T cell receptor beta chains below was sequenced from the same sample in a study of radiotherapy plus CTLA-4 blockade in lung cancer. Data came from immunoSEQ multiplex PCR; TCRdb stores just in-frame clones and leaves some out. Of tens of thousands of clones in the sample, around 77% were seen once. The material sequenced was peripheral blood, taken from a patient treated with radiotherapy plus ipilimumab. These TCRs come from a human donor with non-small cell lung cancer who had stable disease on radiotherapy plus ipilimumab.

This clone appeared a few times. The chain employs TRBV21-1 and TRBJ1-2; TRBD1 was called by the table and not checked on the DNA. TRBV21-1 is a known pseudogene. The CDR3 covers 16 residues. In DNA form, the CDR3 reads TGTGCCAGCAACTCAAGGAGGGACAGGGGGGGGAGTGGCTACACCTTC. Protein sequence: CASNSRRDRGGSGYTF.

V and J are TRBV9 and TRBJ1-2; 10 bases line up with TRBD1. Trimming at V came to 4 bases and at J to 1 base, leaving 7 bases not matched to a gene. The CDR3 runs 16 residues. Germline values: CDR1 SGDLS, CDR2 YYNGEE. CDR3 sequence: CASSSSGTGDNYGYTF. DNA of the CDR3: TGTGCCAGCAGCTCCTCCGGGACAGGGGATAACTATGGCTACACCTTC.

The chain is built from TRBV2 and TRBJ1-5; the D gene is possibly TRBD1 (5 bases). The CDR3 has 13 amino acids. CDR1 is SNHLY and CDR2 is FYNNEI in the germline V gene. Between the trimmed V and J ends, which lost 6 bases and 4 bases, there was a span of 10 bases. DNA of the CDR3: TGTGCCAGCAGGGGGCGCCTAAATCAGCCCCAGCATTTT. Protein product: CASRGRLNQPQHF.

The genes are TRBV19 and TRBJ1-1, with 9 bases that match TRBD1. This CDR3 region has 15 residues. J lost 1 base, V lost 5 bases, and 5 bases had no gene match. The germline V gene has CDR1 LNHDA and CDR2 SQIVND (reference sequence). CDR3 amino acids: CASSVWGQGNTEAFF. DNA of the CDR3: TGTGCCAGTAGTGTTTGGGGACAGGGGAACACTGAAGCTTTCTTT.

Only a few counts were recorded for this clone. At the DNA level, this CDR3 is encoded by other sequences in the same sample as well. The genes are TRBV7-2 and TRBJ2-5; 7 nucleotides line up with TRBD2. There are 15 residues in the CDR3. Germline CDR1 SGHTA, CDR2 FQGNSA. Losses at the gene ends were 1 base for V and 1 base for J; bases not matched to a gene: 3. CDR3 in amino acids: CASSLGGGGQETQYF. CDR3 DNA: TGTGCCAGCAGCTTAGGAGGCGGGGGCCAAGAGACCCAGTACTTC.

V usage is TRBV27 and J usage is TRBJ1-4, with TRBD1 as a possible D gene (6 bases). The V and J ends lost 3 bases and 10 bases respectively, with 18 bases between them. This CDR3 region has 15 residues. Germline V lookup: CDR1 MNHEY, CDR2 SMNVEV (reference sequence). The CDR3 DNA reads TGTGCCAGCAGTTTTTCTTGGCAGGGGTTAGGAAAACTGTTTTTT. This sequence encodes CASSFSWQGLGKLFF.

The chain is built from TRBV18 and TRBJ1-2, with D perhaps matching TRBD1 (5 bases). The CDR3 length is 15 residues. The V end lost 2 bases, the J end lost 0 bases, and 10 bases lay between the germline ends. Germline V gives CDR1 KGHSH, CDR2 LQKENI. CDR3 DNA sequence: TGTGCCAGCTCACCAGAGAGACAGCCTAACTATGGCTACACCTTC. This translates into CASSPERQPNYGYTF.

This chain links TRBV19 with TRBJ1-6; 12 nucleotides line up with TRBD1. V shed 4 bases, J shed 10 bases, and the junction held 8 bases outside the gene matches. The germline gives CDR1 LNHDA, CDR2 SQIVND (reference sequence). The CDR3 loop spans 16 amino acids. CDR3 nucleotides: TGTGCCAGTAGTACGACCGGGACAGGGGGCAAATCACCCCTCCACTTT. The encoded protein is CASSTTGTGGKSPLHF. The full variable domain, completed using reference TRBV19 and TRBJ1-6, is DGGITQSPKYLFRKEGQNVTLSCEQNLNHDAMYWYRQDPGQGLRLIYYSQIVNDFQKGDIAEGYSVSREKKESFPLTVTSAQKNPTAFYLCASSTTGTGGKSPLHFGNGTRLTVT.

The CDR3 bases are TGTGCCAGTAGTATGAGCTCTGGGGCCAACGTCCTGACTTTC. It encodes CASSMSSGANVLTF. The V and J genes are TRBV19 and TRBJ2-6; D not resolved. V was shortened by 3 bases and J by 0 bases, with 3 bases between the two germline ends. This CDR3 spans 14 amino acids. Germline values: CDR1 LNHDA, CDR2 SQIVND (reference sequence).

This clone was detected only once. The chain's CDR3 is CAWREGTREQYF. In nucleotides, the CDR3 is TGTGCCTGGAGGGAGGGTACCCGGGAGCAGTACTTC. The J gene is TRBJ2-7, the V gene TRBV30, with D perhaps matching TRBD2 (6 bases). Germline V gene data show CDR1 as GTSNPN and CDR2 as SVGIG (reference sequence). The CDR3 sequence is 12 residues long. The ends were cut back, 3 bases at V and 7 bases at J, with 13 bases in the middle. The variable domain in full, with the rest retrieved from reference TRBV30 and TRBJ2-7, is SQTIHQWPATLVQPVGSPLSLECTVEGTSNPNLYWYRQAAGRGLQLLFYSVGIGQISSEVPQNLSASRPQDRQFILSSKKLLLSDSGFYLCAWREGTREQYFGPGTRLTVT.

The rearrangement joins TRBV5-1 to TRBJ1-1; TRBD1 matches 12 bases. The length of the CDR3 is 17 residues. V gave up 0 bases and J gave up 2 bases; unmatched junction bases: 5. Germline CDR1 SGHRS, CDR2 YFSETQ. CDR3 protein: CASSLGDRGLGNTEAFF. CDR3 nucleotide sequence: TGCGCCAGCAGCTTGGGGGACAGGGGGCTAGGTAACACTGAAGCTTTCTTT.

This chain links TRBV6-1 with TRBJ1-4; 8 bases agree with TRBD1. CDR3 length: 16 residues. The germline CDR1 and CDR2 sequences are MNHNS and SASEGT. Trimming removed 4 bases from V and 3 bases from J; junction bases left unmatched: 7. CDR3 nucleotides: TGTGCCAGCAGTGGCAGCAGGGGGCAGGCTAATGAAAAACTGTTTTTT. Its protein product is CASSGSRGQANEKLFF.

The chain combines TRBV4-1 with TRBJ2-5, with D possibly being TRBD1 (6 bases). The CDR3 is 13 residues long. V was pared by 6 bases and J by 5 bases, with 13 bases between. The germline gives CDR1 MGHRA, CDR2 YSYEKL. In DNA, the CDR3 is TGCGCCAGCAGTCGACAGGTGAGGGAGACCCAGTACTTC. It encodes CASSRQVRETQYF.

CDR3 nucleotides: TGTGCCAGTAGTATGGAGTTTGCAGCCAGAAGTGGCTACACCTTC. It translates to CASSMEFAARSGYTF. The V gene is TRBV19, the J gene TRBJ1-2; the D is unclear. V was clipped by 3 bases and J by 7 bases, with 18 bases between them. The germline V gene has CDR1 LNHDA and CDR2 SQIVND (reference sequence). CDR3 length: 15 amino acids.

V is TRBV30 and J is TRBJ2-5; D is possibly TRBD1 (6 bases). Between the trimmed V and J ends, which lost 1 base and 5 bases, there was a span of 11 bases. Germline assignment: CDR1 GTSNPN and CDR2 SVGIG (reference sequence). The CDR3 totals 13 residues. The CDR3 protein is CAWSGGPGETQYF. The CDR3 coding sequence is TGTGCCTGGAGTGGGGGGCCCGGCGAGACCCAGTACTTC.

This clone is medium-sized within its sample. The J gene is TRBJ1-5, the V gene TRBV27; D remains unclear. In germline, CDR1 is MNHEY, CDR2 SMNVEV (reference sequence). The length of the CDR3 is 13 residues. Trimming pared 4 bases from V and 9 bases from J, leaving 13 bases between. The DNA for the CDR3 is TGTGCCAGCAGTTCAGGACGGGGTCGGCCCCAGCATTTT. Encoded protein: CASSSGRGRPQHF.

V gene TRBV27 combines with J gene TRBJ2-1; 8 nucleotides agree with TRBD1. Germline-derived CDR1 and CDR2 are MNHEY and SMNVEV (reference sequence). Germline trimming cut 2 bases from V and 4 bases from J; bases unmatched to any gene: 10. The CDR3 runs 17 residues. CDR3 loop: CASSLGPQGAGYNEQFF. As DNA, the CDR3 is TGTGCCAGCAGTTTAGGCCCGCAGGGGGCAGGATACAATGAGCAGTTCTTC.

The chain is built from TRBV7-2 and TRBJ2-2, with TRBD2 as a possible D gene (5 bases). CDR1 SGHTA and CDR2 FQGNSA come from the germline V gene. CDR3 size: 14 residues. Trimming left V 7 bases short and J 1 base short, with 10 bases between. This CDR3 is CASTVRGNTGELFF. CDR3 DNA sequence: TGTGCCAGCACTGTCCGGGGGAACACCGGGGAGCTGTTTTTT. The full variable domain, completed using reference TRBV7-2 and TRBJ2-2, is GAGVSQSPSNKVTEKGKDVELRCDPISGHTALYWYRQSLGQGLEFLIYFQGNSAPDKSGLPSDRFSAERTGGSVSTLTIQRTQQEDSAVYLCASTVRGNTGELFFGEGSRLTVL.

This clone was counted once. J is TRBJ2-1 and V is TRBV30; D is possibly TRBD2 (6 bases). The ends were cut back, 0 bases at V and 7 bases at J, with 13 bases in the middle. The germline V gene has CDR1 GTSNPN and CDR2 SVGIG (reference sequence). The CDR3 covers 14 residues. DNA for the CDR3: TGTGCCTGGAGTGTGGAGCGGGCCGCGAATGAGCAGTTCTTC. Translated: CAWSVERAANEQFF. The entire variable domain, with the rest obtained from reference TRBV30 and TRBJ2-1, is as follows: SQTIHQWPATLVQPVGSPLSLECTVEGTSNPNLYWYRQAAGRGLQLLFYSVGIGQISSEVPQNLSASRPQDRQFILSSKKLLLSDSGFYLCAWSVERAANEQFFGPGTRLTVL.

The chain combines TRBV6-5 with TRBJ2-7; 8 nucleotides agree with TRBD1. With 6 bases clipped from V and 4 bases from J, the junction kept 8 bases outside the gene matches. This CDR3 spans 14 amino acids. Germline CDR1 reads MNHEY; CDR2 reads SVGAGI. As DNA, the CDR3 is TGTGCCAGCAGGGAGGCAGGGGGCGGTTACGAGCAGTACTTC. Amino acid sequence: CASREAGGGYEQYF.

This clone has only one observation. This chain links TRBV6-6 with TRBJ2-1, with D perhaps TRBD1 (5 bases). The ends were cut back, 5 bases at V and 8 bases at J, with 13 bases in the middle. Germline loops: CDR1 MNHNY, CDR2 SVGAGI (reference sequence). CDR3 size: 13 residues. CDR3 sequence: CASSVQGSHEQFF. The CDR3 nucleotides read TGTGCCAGCAGTGTTCAGGGATCACATGAGCAGTTCTTC.

The V gene is TRBV9, the J gene TRBJ2-5, with D unclear. The CDR3 is 15 amino acids. Trimming left V 0 bases short and J 4 bases short, with 13 bases between. Germline CDR1 reads SGDLS; CDR2 reads YYNGEE. CDR3 protein: CASSVGAKFIETQYF. The CDR3 nucleotides read TGTGCCAGCAGCGTAGGGGCCAAGTTCATAGAGACCCAGTACTTC.

The V and J genes are TRBV7-3 and TRBJ2-1; TRBD1 agrees at 7 bases. J was trimmed by 3 bases and V by 5 bases; bases with no gene match: 7. Germline values: CDR1 SGHTA, CDR2 FQGTGA. The CDR3 has 15 residues. CDR3 protein: CASSTRTGDYNEQFF. The CDR3, as DNA: TGTGCCAGCAGCACTCGGACAGGAGACTACAATGAGCAGTTCTTC.

The chain carries TRBV23-1 and TRBJ1-4; TRBD1 aligns across 10 bases. TRBV23-1 is assigned to the ORF class and has an uncertain function. CDR3 size: 16 residues. With 3 bases clipped from V and 4 bases from J, the junction kept 5 bases outside the gene matches. CDR3 amino acids: CASSQVGQGSNEKLFF. CDR3 DNA: TGCGCCAGCAGTCAGGTGGGACAGGGGAGTAATGAAAAACTGTTTTTT.